This T cell receptor beta chain was captured in a study of T cell responses to AZD1222 COVID-19 vaccine. Study details: Second-dose groups at about 4 or about 12 weeks were pooled. Regarding the study as a whole: Reportedly, nearly half of unique spike TCRs recognized epitopes outside B.1.351/B.1.1.7 mutations.

About this clone: The antigen is not known.

CDR3 size: 12 residues. V lost 4 bases and J lost 10, with 11 bases in between. Germline V lookup: CDR1 SGHAT, CDR2 FQNNGV. Here immunoSEQ multiplex PCR was the method, and the copy in TCRdb shows in-frame clones only, minus some. The sample lists approximately 120,000 clones; about 93% were seen once. Material: peripheral blood, obtained on day 0 of AZD1222 vaccination. V is TRBV11-2 and J is TRBJ2-1, with TRBD1 as a possible D gene (5 bases). The clonotype comes from an adult in good health. CDR3 coding DNA: TGTGCCAGCAGCTCTACGACAGTAGAGCAGTTCTTC. The encoded protein is CASSSTTVEQFF.